The 25 T cell receptor beta chains presented below share a single source sample, sequenced in a study of CD8 T cells in Susac syndrome. The RNA, about 0.5 to 1 ug, was put through reverse transcription using random hexamers. Each CDR3 protein gets one entry after TCRdb re-called the immunoSEQ multiplex PCR reads with MiXCR. The data hold over 200,000 distinct CDR3 sequences, with 85% to 95% observed a single time. The sequenced sample consisted of CD4+ T cells from PBMCs. Receptors originate from a human donor with multiple sclerosis.

This clonotype was observed a single time. The chain uses TRBV9 and TRBJ1-1; 7 bases are a match to TRBD1. Germline lookup yields CDR1 SGDLS and CDR2 YYNGEE. The CDR3 length is 16 residues. Trimming took 4 bases from V and 1 from J; bases not matched to a gene: 10. This chain's CDR3 is CASSTKHDRANTEAFF. The CDR3 DNA is TGTGCCAGCAGCACGAAACATGACAGGGCGAACACTGAAGCTTTCTTT.

This CDR3 reads CASSPSALYYGYTF. The CDR3 DNA follows: TGTGCCAGCTCACCTTCGGCACTCTACTATGGCTACACCTTC. The rearrangement joins TRBV18 to TRBJ1-2; D is undetermined. The CDR3 runs to 14 residues. CDR1 and CDR2 (germline): KGHSH, LQKENI. Trimming removed 3 bases from V and 3 bases from J, with 11 bases in between.

In the case of this clonotype: No DNA is shown, since the ends of the CDR3 on it are uncertain; the CDR3 is the one TCRdb lists. This chain joins TRBV28 and TRBJ1-2. The germline gives CDR1 MDHEN, CDR2 SYDVKM. The CDR3 has 13 amino acids, counting both end residues. CDR3 loop: CASSSLDNYGYTF.

The rearrangement joins TRBV12-3 or TRBV12-4 to TRBJ1-2; D is possibly TRBD1 (5 bases). The V gene lost 5 bases and the J gene lost 4 bases, with 20 bases spanning the gap. This CDR3 is 16 amino acids long. The CDR3 spells CASSPPGGGTTYGYTF. Here the CDR3 DNA reads TGTGCCAGCAGTCCACCCGGGGGGGGGACTACCTATGGCTACACCTTC.

The chain joins TRBV27 to TRBJ1-2; D possibly corresponds to TRBD1 (5 bases). V was trimmed by 6 bases and J by 4 bases, leaving 12 bases between them. Germline CDR1 reads MNHEY; CDR2 reads SMNVEV (reference sequence). This CDR3 is built from 13 residues. The CDR3 reads CASSPGHLYGYTF. In DNA, the CDR3 is TGTGCCAGCAGCCCAGGACATCTCTATGGCTACACCTTC.

The genes are TRBV29-1 and TRBJ2-7; D remains ambiguous. The CDR3 is 12 residues long. The germline V and J ends were trimmed by 7 bases and 3 bases, with 13 bases remaining between them. CDR1 and CDR2 (germline): SQVTM, ANQGSEA. The CDR3 bases are TGCAGCGCCGCACCCACGTACTACGAGCAGTACTTC. Its protein is CSAAPTYYEQYF.

This clonotype was observed once. The chain combines TRBV7-3 with TRBJ2-2; TRBD2 might be the D (6 bases). Trimming left V 5 bases short and J 3 bases short, with 16 bases between. The CDR3 is made up of 16 amino acids. CDR1 SGHTA and CDR2 FQGTGA come from the germline V gene. CDR3 nucleotide sequence: TGTGCCAGCAGCCCAAGTGGGGGGACCTACACCGGGGAGCTGTTTTTT. Encoded protein: CASSPSGGTYTGELFF.

The V and J genes are TRBV3-1 and TRBJ1-2, with D hard to call. V lost 0 bases to trimming and J lost 4 bases, with 3 bases between them. Per the germline V gene, CDR1 is LGHDT and CDR2 is YNNKEL (reference sequence). The CDR3 sequence is 12 residues long. CDR3 in amino acids: CASSQEFYGYTF. CDR3 sequence (DNA): TGTGCCAGCAGCCAAGAGTTCTATGGCTACACCTTC.

V gene TRBV29-1 combines with J gene TRBJ2-1, with D perhaps TRBD1 (6 bases). This CDR3 is 12 amino acids long. CDR1 is SQVTM and CDR2 is ANQGSEA in the germline V gene. Trimming took off 4 bases at V and 6 bases at J, with 10 bases between the two ends. The CDR3 region is CSVVVGANEQFF. As DNA, the CDR3 is TGCAGCGTTGTTGTGGGGGCCAATGAGCAGTTCTTC.

Written as DNA, the CDR3 is TGCGCCAGCAGCCATCAAACTGAAGCTTTCTTT. Its protein product is CASSHQTEAFF. V usage is TRBV4-1 and J usage is TRBJ1-1; D gene ambiguous. The CDR3 is 11 amino acids. Germline values: CDR1 MGHRA, CDR2 YSYEKL. The V gene lost 3 bases and the J gene lost 5 bases, with 4 bases spanning the gap.

This rearrangement joins TRBV29-1 to TRBJ2-3; D remains ambiguous. Germline values: CDR1 SQVTM, CDR2 ANQGSEA. V was pared by 1 base and J by 4 bases, with 3 bases between. The CDR3 runs to 11 residues. The CDR3 region has the DNA TGCAGCGTTGAAGTAGCAGATACGCAGTATTTT. Translating it yields CSVEVADTQYF.

The rearrangement joins TRBV15 to TRBJ1-4; D unclear. The CDR3 has 15 residues. V dropped 9 bases and J dropped 5 bases, with 19 bases sitting between them. CDR1 LNHNV and CDR2 YYDKDF come from the germline V gene (reference sequence). This CDR3 reads CATDRGRATNEKLFF. CDR3 in DNA: TGTGCCACAGACCGAGGTCGGGCGACAAATGAAAAACTGTTTTTT.

The V gene is TRBV30, the J gene TRBJ1-5; no clear D gene. The CDR3 totals 15 residues. Trimming stripped 0 bases from V and 1 base from J, with 10 bases between. CDR1 GTSNPN and CDR2 SVGIG come from the germline V gene (reference sequence). The CDR3 DNA sequence: TGTGCCTGGAGTGTAGGCGATTGGAGCAATCAGCCCCAGCATTTT. Protein product: CAWSVGDWSNQPQHF.

The chain joins TRBV5-7 to TRBJ2-1; 8 nucleotides align to TRBD2. TRBV5-7 is given ORF status, its function remaining uncertain. V lost 3 bases to trimming and J lost 5 bases; unmatched junction nucleotides: 7. The CDR3 covers 15 residues. The CDR3 nucleotides read TGTGCCAGCAGCTCGCCTAGCGGGTCGGACAATGAGCAGTTCTTC. It is translated as CASSSPSGSDNEQFF.

This rearrangement joins TRBV30 to TRBJ2-5; TRBD1 matches at 8 bases. CDR1 is GTSNPN and CDR2 is SVGIG in the germline V gene (reference sequence). The CDR3 contains 14 residues. The V gene end was trimmed by 2 bases and the J gene end by 4 bases; junction bases not matched to a gene: 6. In DNA form, the CDR3 reads TGTGCCTGGAGTACCGGACAGGGTGGAGAGACCCAGTACTTC. Its translation: CAWSTGQGGETQYF. The whole variable domain, remainder taken from reference TRBV30 and TRBJ2-5, is SQTIHQWPATLVQPVGSPLSLECTVEGTSNPNLYWYRQAAGRGLQLLFYSVGIGQISSEVPQNLSASRPQDRQFILSSKKLLLSDSGFYLCAWSTGQGGETQYFGPGTRLLVL.

This chain joins TRBV30 and TRBJ2-7; no firm D call. Trimming shortened V by 0 bases and J by 6 bases, and 9 bases separated the two germline ends. Germline CDR1 reads GTSNPN; CDR2 reads SVGIG (reference sequence). The CDR3 has 12 amino acids. CDR3 amino acids: CAWSVQSTEQYF. The DNA for the CDR3 is TGTGCCTGGAGTGTACAGTCTACCGAGCAGTACTTC.

The chain couples TRBV6-5 to TRBJ2-5; possibly TRBD2 for D (5 bases). Germline V lookup: CDR1 MNHEY, CDR2 SVGAGI. The ends were cut back, 6 bases at V and 4 bases at J, with 15 bases in the middle. The CDR3 has 14 amino acids. The CDR3: CASRSWREGETQYF. The CDR3 coding sequence is TGTGCCAGCAGGTCCTGGCGCGAGGGAGAGACCCAGTACTTC.

This clonotype was recorded only once. The V gene is TRBV24-1, the J gene TRBJ2-2; D is uncertain. Germline V gives CDR1 KGHDR, CDR2 SFDVKD. V was pared by 5 bases and J by 0 bases, with 9 bases between. The CDR3 consists of 15 residues. CDR3 sequence reads: CATSAATANTGELFF. CDR3 DNA sequence: TGTGCCACCAGTGCGGCAACCGCGAACACCGGGGAGCTGTTTTTT.

The sample holds a few counts of this clonotype. The chain joins TRBV28 to TRBJ1-2; D remains ambiguous. The CDR3 contains 10 residues. Trimming took 2 bases from V and 7 from J, leaving 2 bases between them. The germline V gene has CDR1 MDHEN and CDR2 SYDVKM. CDR3 sequence reads: CASSLRGYTF. The CDR3, as DNA: TGTGCCAGCAGTTTACGTGGCTACACCTTC.

J is TRBJ2-1 and V is TRBV11-3; no reliable D call. Trimming removed 5 bases at V and 7 bases at J, with 12 bases between. The CDR3 has 13 residues. Germline CDR1 reads SGHNT; CDR2 reads YENEEA. CDR3 residues: CASSPSWQNEQFF. Here the CDR3 DNA reads TGTGCCAGCAGCCCCTCCTGGCAGAATGAGCAGTTCTTC.

This clonotype was seen just once. The chain employs TRBV15 and TRBJ1-2; D may be TRBD1 (6 bases). Germline CDR1 is LNHNV and CDR2 is YYDKDF (reference sequence). Trimming shortened V by 0 bases and J by 0 bases, and 14 bases separated the two germline ends. The CDR3 has 17 residues. The DNA for the CDR3 is TGTGCCACCAGCAGAGATTTCTCTGACAGGACTAACTATGGCTACACCTTC. It codes for CATSRDFSDRTNYGYTF. The full variable domain, its missing parts supplied by reference TRBV15 and TRBJ1-2, is DAMVIQNPRYQVTQFGKPVTLSCSQTLNHNVMYWYQQKSSQAPKLLFHYYDKDFNNEADTPDNFQSRRPNTSFCFLDIRSPGLGDTAMYLCATSRDFSDRTNYGYTFGSGTRLTVV.

The rearrangement joins TRBV5-4 to TRBJ2-6; D is unresolved. The CDR3 extends over 15 amino acids. Germline V gives CDR1 SGHNT, CDR2 YYREEE (reference sequence). Trimming left V 4 bases short and J 2 bases short, with 10 bases between. CDR3 residues: CASSPELPGANVLTF. Here the CDR3 DNA reads TGTGCCAGCAGCCCCGAGCTCCCTGGGGCCAACGTCCTGACTTTC.

This chain links TRBV12-3 or TRBV12-4 with TRBJ2-7; D is ambiguous. Trimming stripped 4 bases from V and 2 bases from J, with 9 bases between. The length of the CDR3 is 13 residues. The CDR3 DNA reads as TGTGCCAGCAGTTCAGACTTCGCCTACGAGCAGTACTTC. It codes for CASSSDFAYEQYF.

V is TRBV5-4 and J is TRBJ1-2; 12 nucleotides agree with TRBD1. The CDR3 is 16 amino acids. Per germline, CDR1 SGHNT and CDR2 YYREEE (reference sequence). After removal of 3 bases from V and 3 bases from J, the junction contained 6 bases not matched to a gene. Here the CDR3 DNA reads TGTGCCAGCAGCTCCCCCGGGGACAGGGGGCACTATGGCTACACCTTC. It codes for CASSSPGDRGHYGYTF.

V gene TRBV18 combines with J gene TRBJ2-7, with D possibly TRBD1 on 5 matching bases. The CDR3 runs 14 residues. The V end was cut by 6 bases, the J end by 0 bases, with 12 bases between. The germline gives CDR1 KGHSH, CDR2 LQKENI. The CDR3 DNA follows: TGTGCCAGCTCGGACATATTTAGCTCCTACGAGCAGTACGTC. The encoded protein is CASSDIFSSYEQYV.